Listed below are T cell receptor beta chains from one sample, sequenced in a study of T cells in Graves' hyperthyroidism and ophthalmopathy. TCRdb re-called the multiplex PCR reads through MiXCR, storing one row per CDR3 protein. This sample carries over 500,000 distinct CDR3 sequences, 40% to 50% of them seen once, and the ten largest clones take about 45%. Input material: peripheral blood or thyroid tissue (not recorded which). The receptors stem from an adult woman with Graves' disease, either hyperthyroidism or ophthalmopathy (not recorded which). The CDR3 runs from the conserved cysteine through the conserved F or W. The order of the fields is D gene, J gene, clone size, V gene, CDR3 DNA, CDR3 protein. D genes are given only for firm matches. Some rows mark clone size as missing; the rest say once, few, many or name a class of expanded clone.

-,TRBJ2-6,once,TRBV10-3,TGTGCCATCACCCGACAGGGGACTAGGGCCAACGTCCTGACTTTC,CAITRQGTRANVLTF
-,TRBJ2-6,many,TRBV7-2,TGTGCCAGCAGCTTGTCGACTGCAGTCATAGGTTCTGGGGCCAACGTCCTGACTTTC,CASSLSTAVIGSGANVLTF
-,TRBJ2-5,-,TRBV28,TGTGCCAGCAGTTTCTCAGAGCCCCAGTACTTC,CASSFSEPQYF
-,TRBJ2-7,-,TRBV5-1,TGCGCCAGCAGCTTGGTGGGGGAGGCTTACTACGAGCAGTACTTC,CASSLVGEAYYEQYF
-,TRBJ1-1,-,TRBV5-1,TGCGCCAGCAGAATGGATTCGAACACTGAAGCTTTCTTT,CASRMDSNTEAFF
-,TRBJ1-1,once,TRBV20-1,TGCAGTGGAACACAGGATCCTGAAGCTTTCTTT,CSGTQDPEAFF
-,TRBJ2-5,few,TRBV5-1,TGCGCCAGCAGCTTATTAGGGGACAAGTACCAAGAGACCCAGTACTTC,CASSLLGDKYQETQYF
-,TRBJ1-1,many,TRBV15,TGTGCCACCAGCGGTTCTCGGGACACTGAAGCTTTCTTT,CATSGSRDTEAFF
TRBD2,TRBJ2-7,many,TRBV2,TGTGCCAGCAGCCGCCTCGCAGGCCTAGCGGGAGTCGAGCAGTACTTC,CASSRLAGLAGVEQYF
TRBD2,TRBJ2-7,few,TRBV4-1,TGCGCCAGCAGCCAAGATACGGGGAGGGCTACCTACGAGCAGTACTTC,CASSQDTGRATYEQYF
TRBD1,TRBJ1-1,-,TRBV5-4,TGTGCCAGCAGCTTGGAATCCGGGACAGACATGAACACTGAAGCTTTCTTT,CASSLESGTDMNTEAFF
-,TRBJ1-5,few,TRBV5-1,TGCGCCAGCAGCAGATCCCCCGACAGCAATCAGCCCCAGCATTTT,CASSRSPDSNQPQHF
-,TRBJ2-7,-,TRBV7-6,TGTGCCAGCAGCTATAGACAAGGTGAAAAGAGCTCCTACGAGCAGTACTTC,CASSYRQGEKSSYEQYF
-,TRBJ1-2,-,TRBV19,TGTGCCAGTAGTATCGGCGCAGGGGCTGACTATGGCTACACCTTC,CASSIGAGADYGYTF